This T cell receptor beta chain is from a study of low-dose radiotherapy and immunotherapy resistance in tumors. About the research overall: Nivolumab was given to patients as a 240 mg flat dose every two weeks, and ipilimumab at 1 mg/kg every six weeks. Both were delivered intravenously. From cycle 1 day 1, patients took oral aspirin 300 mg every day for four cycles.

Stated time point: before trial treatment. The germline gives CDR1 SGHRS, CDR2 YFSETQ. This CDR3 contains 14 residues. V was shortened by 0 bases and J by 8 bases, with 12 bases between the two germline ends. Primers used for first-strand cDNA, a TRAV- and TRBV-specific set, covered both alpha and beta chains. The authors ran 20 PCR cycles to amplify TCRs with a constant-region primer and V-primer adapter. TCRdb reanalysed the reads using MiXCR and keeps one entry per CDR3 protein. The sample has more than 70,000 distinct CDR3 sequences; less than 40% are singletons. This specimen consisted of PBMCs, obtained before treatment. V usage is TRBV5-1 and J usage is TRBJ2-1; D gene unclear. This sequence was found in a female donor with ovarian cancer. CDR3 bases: TGCGCCAGCAGCTTGGGGGCGGCCTGGGATGAGCAGTTCTTC. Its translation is CASSLGAAWDEQFF.